This TCR beta chain was captured in a study of control samples from healthy donors and cancer patients. This CDR3 has 18 residues. Between the trimmed V and J ends, which lost 0 bases and 7 bases, there was a span of 22 bases. Germline V CDR1 and CDR2: MNHEY, SMNVEV (reference sequence). Assay used: immunoSEQ multiplex PCR; TCRdb lists only in-frame clones, some missing. The top ten hold 28% of the sample, which has a few thousand clones, 75% to 80% seen once. The V and J genes are TRBV27 and TRBJ2-1, with a tentative D call TRBD1 (6 bases). The sample taken for sequencing was formalin-fixed, paraffin-embedded tissue. This TCR was sampled from a male donor with melanoma. CDR3 in DNA: TGTGCCAGCAGTTTATCATACCAAAGAGGGGGTTGGGGTAATGAGCAGTTCTTC. Its protein is CASSLSYQRGGWGNEQFF.